This TCR beta chain was sequenced in a study of cytomegalovirus exposure and HLA in healthy donors. Study results and limitations: Analysis was performed later, and it showed HLA-associated TCR beta chains to be more clonally expanded than equally common others. Most TCR beta V segments were productive about 90% or about 30% of the time in an earlier analysis.

Both 60 Vbeta primers and 13 Jbeta primers went into the PCR. Here immunoSEQ multiplex PCR was the method, and the copy in TCRdb shows in-frame clones only, minus some. Of 200,000 to 250,000 clones listed, around 81% were seen once; the top ten hold 8%. Worth noting for this clone: Its antigen is undetermined.

Samples came from healthy bone marrow donors. CDR1 and CDR2 (germline): SGHVS, FNYEAQ. Deletions cut 2 bases from V and 5 bases from J, with 10 bases between. The CDR3 length is 13 residues. The TCR originated in a woman aged 55-75 years in good health and CMV-seropositive. The sample was PBMCs. The rearrangement links TRBV7-6 to TRBJ2-7; D is unresolved. DNA of the CDR3: TGTGCCAGCAGCTTACCACCAGGCGACGAGCAGTACTTC. Translated, it gives CASSLPPGDEQYF. Full variable domain (remainder filled in from reference TRBV7-6 and TRBJ2-7): GAGVSQSPRYKVTKRGQDVALRCDPISGHVSLYWYRQALGQGPEFLTYFNYEAQQDKSGLPNDRFSAERPEGSISTLTIQRTEQRDSAMYRCASSLPPGDEQYFGPGTRLTVT.